This T cell receptor beta chain was retrieved from a study of Graves' ophthalmopathy and Graves' hyperthyroidism. The germline CDR1 and CDR2 sequences are LNHDA and SQIVND (reference sequence). The CDR3 is made up of 15 amino acids. The V gene lost 1 base and the J gene lost 0 bases, with 7 bases spanning the gap. The authors amplified TCR beta CDR3 regions, and they did so from RNA transcripts for repertoire sequencing. In the first round, RT-PCR was carried out with HTBI primers, and a multiplex PCR formed the second round. One entry per CDR3 protein results from TCRdb running MiXCR on the multiplex PCR reads. Among about 370,000 distinct CDR3 sequences listed, 17% were seen once. The authors enrolled newly diagnosed hyperthyroidism patients aged 18 to 65 with under 2 months' duration. This clonotype has ten or more counts.

The V and J genes are TRBV19 and TRBJ1-5; the D is unclear. Sequencing input: peripheral blood. The sequence derives from an adult woman with stable Graves' hyperthyroidism. The CDR3 DNA sequence: TGTGCCAGTAGTATAGGTGGGGTTAGCAATCAGCCCCAGCATTTT. It specifies CASSIGGVSNQPQHF. The full variable domain, rest sourced from reference TRBV19 and TRBJ1-5, is DGGITQSPKYLFRKEGQNVTLSCEQNLNHDAMYWYRQDPGQGLRLIYYSQIVNDFQKGDIAEGYSVSREKKESFPLTVTSAQKNPTAFYLCASSIGGVSNQPQHFGDGTRLSIL.